This TCR beta chain was captured in a study of beta chain features in type 1 diabetes. Whole-study results and caveats: Patients with type 1 diabetes showed fewer VDJ junction insertions and more deletions.

Details on this clone: The antigen is unknown.

What was sequenced were expressed TCRB transcripts, since all of the isolated RNA had been reverse transcribed. Generated by immunoSEQ multiplex PCR, the TCRdb table keeps only in-frame clones and is missing some. The sample yields roughly 310,000 clones, around 10% seen once. Via the markers CD45RO/CCR7/CD25/CD127/CD95/CD27, stem cell-like memory, regulatory, central memory and naive CD4+ cells were sorted. Specimen: naive CD4+ T cells from blood. The TCR was taken from a woman aged 30 to 39 in good health.

CDR3 protein: CASTGGPRGKGQPQHF. The CDR3 DNA reads as TGTGCCAGTACTGGGGGACCTAGGGGGAAAGGGCAGCCCCAGCATTTT. The rearrangement links TRBV19 to TRBJ1-5, with TRBD1 as a possible D gene (6 bases). This CDR3 spans 16 amino acids. With 7 bases removed from V and 7 bases from J, the gap between germline ends came to 23 bases. CDR1 and CDR2 (germline): LNHDA, SQIVND (reference sequence). The full variable domain, completed using reference TRBV19 and TRBJ1-5, is DGGITQSPKYLFRKEGQNVTLSCEQNLNHDAMYWYRQDPGQGLRLIYYSQIVNDFQKGDIAEGYSVSREKKESFPLTVTSAQKNPTAFYLCASTGGPRGKGQPQHFGDGTRLSIL.